The T cell receptor beta chain described here comes from a study of post-analysis software for immune sequencing data. Study-level background: The courses of disease that were included comprised relapsing-remitting, secondary progressive and progressive-relapsing multiple sclerosis.

About this clonotype itself: The antigen is undetermined.

Study-wide results and caveats: Batch-mates among the samples co-clustered strongly by F measure. Patients used about 5 TRBV segments, including TRBV5-6, TRBV5-1 and TRBV20-1, more often than controls.

Germline CDR1 and CDR2: SGHRS and YFSETQ. V lost 4 bases, J lost 3 bases, and 9 bases stayed unmatched. This CDR3 spans 15 amino acids. TCR beta libraries were prepared from cDNA with unique molecular identifiers. TCRdb passed the PCR reads through MiXCR, listing each CDR3 protein once. The table records 350,000 to 450,000 distinct CDR3 sequences, about 40% of them present only once. This sequence was found in a girl under 10 years old with multiple sclerosis. This chain connects TRBV5-1 to TRBJ1-2; TRBD1 matches 7 bases. The sample taken for sequencing was blood. The CDR3 DNA reads as TGCGCCAGCAGCAACAACAGGGGTACATACTATGGCTACACCTTC. The encoded protein is CASSNNRGTYYGYTF.